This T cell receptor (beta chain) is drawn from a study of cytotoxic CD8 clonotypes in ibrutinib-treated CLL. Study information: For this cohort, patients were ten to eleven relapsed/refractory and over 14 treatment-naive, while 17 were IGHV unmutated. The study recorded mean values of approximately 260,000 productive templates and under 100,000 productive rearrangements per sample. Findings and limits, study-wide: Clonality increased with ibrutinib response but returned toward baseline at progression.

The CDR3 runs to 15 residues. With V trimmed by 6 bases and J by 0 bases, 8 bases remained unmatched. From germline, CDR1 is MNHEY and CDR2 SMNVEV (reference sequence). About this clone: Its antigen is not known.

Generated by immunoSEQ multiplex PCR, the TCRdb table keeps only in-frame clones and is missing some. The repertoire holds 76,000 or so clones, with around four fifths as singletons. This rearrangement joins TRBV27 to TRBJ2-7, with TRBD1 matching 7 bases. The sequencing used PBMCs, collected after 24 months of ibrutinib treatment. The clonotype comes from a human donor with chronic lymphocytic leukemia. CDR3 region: CASRPGTDFSYEQYF. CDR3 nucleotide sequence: TGTGCCAGCAGGCCCGGGACAGATTTCTCCTACGAGCAGTACTTC.